This T cell receptor beta chain comes out of a study of cytomegalovirus exposure and HLA in healthy donors. Study-level background: Earlier results showed roughly 110 million unique TCR beta sequences derived from about 179 million T cells.

Trimming removed 8 bases from V and 6 bases from J; junction bases left unmatched: 4. CDR1 SNHLY and CDR2 FYNNEI come from the germline V gene. This CDR3 has 13 amino acids. 60 Vbeta and 13 Jbeta primers were used in PCR. Here immunoSEQ multiplex PCR was the method, and the copy in TCRdb shows in-frame clones only, minus some. This table has about 230,000 clones, roughly 89% appearing once. The source is a woman in her late teens or twenties in good health and CMV-seronegative. This chain joins TRBV2 and TRBJ1-4; 9 bases align to TRBD1. Sequencing used PBMCs. CDR3 sequence reads: CASLRDRDEKLFF. DNA of the CDR3: TGTGCCAGCTTAAGGGACAGGGATGAAAAACTGTTTTTT.